This is a list of T cell receptor beta chains from one sample in a study of OX40 agonist ivuxolimab in advanced cancers. This table comes from immunoSEQ multiplex PCR, and its TCRdb copy is limited to in-frame clones, with some not included. The table has about 19,000 clones, less than 95% seen once. The input for sequencing was CD4+ or CD8+ T cells sorted from blood, taken in a trial of the OX40 agonist ivuxolimab. Receptors were obtained from an adult with an advanced solid tumor such as melanoma, head and neck, liver or kidney cancer. The conserved cysteine and the conserved F or W are not part of the CDR3 here. Some rows have no size entry. The others give once, few or many, or a class for an expanded clone.

J gene: TRBJ2-2; V gene: TRBV11-2; clone size: NA; CDR3 protein: ASSDYGLAGGELF
J gene: TRBJ1-2; V gene: TRBV9; clone size: NA; CDR3 protein: ASNLGGSTYGYT
J gene: TRBJ2-2; V gene: TRBV27; clone size: once; CDR3 protein: ASSPGQGVELF
J gene: TRBJ2-5; V gene: TRBV5-1; clone size: NA; CDR3 protein: ASSDGAGVEEAQY
J gene: TRBJ2-7; V gene: TRBV11-3; clone size: NA; CDR3 protein: ASSLDRGDYGYEQY
J gene: TRBJ1-1; V gene: TRBV7-6; clone size: NA; CDR3 protein: TSSLSYGTMNTEAF
J gene: TRBJ2-7; V gene: TRBV27; clone size: NA; CDR3 protein: ASSWTKGDFYEQY
J gene: TRBJ2-7; V gene: TRBV29-1; clone size: NA; CDR3 protein: SVGGGTYEQY
J gene: TRBJ2-7; V gene: TRBV6-6; clone size: NA; CDR3 protein: ASSYSGEQY
J gene: TRBJ2-5; V gene: TRBV28; clone size: NA; CDR3 protein: ASRKAVKETQY
J gene: TRBJ2-3; V gene: TRBV4-1; clone size: NA; CDR3 protein: ASSPGEGSHTDTQY
J gene: TRBJ2-3; V gene: TRBV7-3; clone size: once; CDR3 protein: ASSLGRGFTDTQY
J gene: TRBJ2-1; V gene: TRBV7-8; clone size: NA; CDR3 protein: ASSFSGRSIVNEQF
J gene: TRBJ2-7; V gene: TRBV5-1; clone size: NA; CDR3 protein: ASSLSTGTGTYEQY
J gene: TRBJ2-7; V gene: TRBV10-2; clone size: NA; CDR3 protein: ASSEGLVGKDEQY
J gene: TRBJ1-3; V gene: TRBV2; clone size: once; CDR3 protein: ASSEGSWSGNTIY
J gene: TRBJ2-1; V gene: TRBV7-2; clone size: NA; CDR3 protein: ASSWPPTVNFEQF
J gene: TRBJ1-1; V gene: TRBV7-3; clone size: NA; CDR3 protein: ASSPGLLNTEAF
J gene: TRBJ2-1; V gene: TRBV6-4; clone size: NA; CDR3 protein: ASSDQRHNEQF
J gene: TRBJ1-1; V gene: TRBV6-5; clone size: NA; CDR3 protein: ASSNSNTEAF
J gene: TRBJ2-4; V gene: TRBV7-9; clone size: NA; CDR3 protein: ASSGHLLAKNIQY
J gene: TRBJ2-1; V gene: TRBV29-1; clone size: NA; CDR3 protein: SVEGGLFYNEQF
J gene: TRBJ2-1; V gene: TRBV14; clone size: NA; CDR3 protein: ASSQADRNEQF
J gene: TRBJ2-1; V gene: TRBV6-5; clone size: NA; CDR3 protein: ASTQRESYNEQF
J gene: TRBJ2-7; V gene: TRBV10-3; clone size: NA; CDR3 protein: ASTLAGDREQY
J gene: TRBJ1-2; V gene: TRBV7-3; clone size: NA; CDR3 protein: ASSSTGTGGRGYT
J gene: TRBJ2-3; V gene: TRBV27; clone size: NA; CDR3 protein: ASSTFGGADTQY
J gene: TRBJ2-3; V gene: TRBV7-9; clone size: NA; CDR3 protein: ASSLIEGARTTDTQY
J gene: TRBJ1-1; V gene: TRBV12-2; clone size: NA; CDR3 protein: ASRLVAVEAF
J gene: TRBJ2-7; V gene: TRBV7-9; clone size: NA; CDR3 protein: ASSRSGLATYEQY
J gene: TRBJ1-3; V gene: TRBV2; clone size: NA; CDR3 protein: ASSDIRVVGNTIY
J gene: TRBJ2-2; V gene: TRBV7-2; clone size: NA; CDR3 protein: ASSNTGELF